This T cell receptor (beta chain) was identified in a study of OX40 agonist ivuxolimab in advanced cancers. Regarding the study as a whole: At doses 0.1 to 3.0 mg/kg, CD4+ and CD8+ clones expanded.

Method: immunoSEQ multiplex PCR; TCRdb's copy keeps in-frame clones and lacks some. The top ten hold roughly 11% of the sample, which has some 27,000 clones, about 80% seen once. This clone was counted a single time. Its antigen is as yet unknown. Other DNA sequences in the sample encode the same CDR3. The origin of this receptor is an adult with an advanced solid tumor such as melanoma, head and neck, liver or kidney cancer. The sample was CD4+ or CD8+ T cells sorted from blood, taken in a trial of the OX40 agonist ivuxolimab.

CDR3 DNA: TGTGCCAGTAGTATAGGGACAGGTTCCTACGAGCAGTACTTC. Translated: CASSIGTGSYEQYF. This chain connects TRBV19 to TRBJ2-7, with TRBD1 matching 7 bases. Looked up from germline, CDR1 is LNHDA and CDR2 is SQIVND (reference sequence). With V trimmed by 1 base and J by 1 base, 1 base remained unmatched. This CDR3 is built from 14 residues.